This T cell receptor (beta chain) emerged from a study of blood T cell repertoires in COVID-19 (dated by TCRdb to about 2020). With regard to the full study: Samples from collaborators originated in the United States, Italy and Spain and spanned both the acute and convalescent phases of COVID-19. The material from the prospective study consisted of cDNA or gDNA derived from T cells, B-cell-depleted T cells, or PBMCs. Deeply sampled blood TCRbeta repertoires from subjects exposed to, actively infected with, or recovered from COVID-19 were included in the dataset. A freely available public database, intended as a resource for researchers studying the immune response to SARS-CoV-2, is where the repertoires were released. Samples were obtained from the ongoing ImmuneRACE study (first 160 participants) and from 1,200 or so subjects provided by 6 global collaborators. The sample metadata nearly always contained a de-identified subject ID, COVID-19 status, age in years and sex. Where available, HLA class I and class II types were taken from metadata supplied by the sample provider and were not determined by assay-based typing.

Beyond this particular receptor, the publication reports: How much clinical and demographic metadata was included differed by source and by participant, and the metadata was provided uncurated.

Cut back by 0 bases and 6 bases, the V and J ends lie 21 bases apart. Including cysteine and phenylalanine, the CDR3 has 17 amino acids. Solely the CDR3 DNA is kept, with 51 bases framed from the first base. Taken from the germline V gene, the CDR1 and CDR2 loops are SGHDN and FVKESK. Regarding this clone: This receptor's antigen is unknown. The sample holds no much larger clone one base away, and base qualities are not on file.

Each collaborating institution followed its own protocols to collect whole blood in K2EDTA tubes. For TCRbeta analysis, collaborator samples were shipped as frozen whole blood, as isolated PBMCs, or as DNA extracted from either sample type. TCRbeta CDR3 regions were amplified from genomic DNA using the immunoSEQ Assay, a bias-controlled multiplex PCR. The authors processed their data as follows. Within the assay, amplification of reference gene primers was used to estimate how many nucleated cells each sample contained. Sequence reads were collapsed and filtered to measure the absolute abundance of every unique TCRbeta CDR3 rearrangement. For each sample, productive Simpson clonality was calculated by taking the square root of Simpson's diversity index across productive rearrangements. TCRdb mirrors the immuneACCESS table, restricted to in-frame sequences. Some clones are absent from its copies; in checked studies, under half trace to an unresolved V gene, and the reason for the others is unknown. The V and J calls and clone size come from that table; D and trimming were worked out from the DNA. A total of some 350,000 clones appear in this sample, around 87% of them only once. The biggest ten clones account for 6.5% of the sample.

Recombination connected TRBV14 to TRBJ2-7; matching of 6 bases hints at TRBD2 as the D gene. Sequenced: peripheral blood. The sequence came from a man aged 18 to 35 with active or convalescent COVID-19. The DNA sequence follows: TGTGCCAGCAGCCAAGAAATCTTCGGAGGGCCTAAGGGCGAGCAGTACTTC. It codes for CASSQEIFGGPKGEQYF.